Listed below are T cell receptor beta chains from one sample, sequenced in a study of T cell clones after liver transplantation. The repertoire was sequenced with immunoSEQ multiplex PCR; TCRdb's copy has only in-frame clones and lacks some. The repertoire has 50,000 or so clones, 70% to 75% of them found once; the top ten carry 8.5% to 10%. The source material was CD4+ T cells from blood, sampled 52 to 60 months after liver transplant. The receptors come from a human patient who received a liver transplant. A subset of T cells may come from the graft donor. The CDR3 runs from the conserved cysteine through the conserved F or W. Each record gives: V gene, clone size, D gene, J gene, CDR3 protein, CDR3 DNA. A D gene is named only where the DNA matches it firmly. The size of a clone is reported for some rows only, either as once, few or many, or as a class for expanded clones.

>TRBV18|.|TRBD2|TRBJ2-7
CASSPSNKLAGLYEQYF
TGTGCCAGCTCACCTTCCAACAAACTAGCGGGGTTGTACGAGCAGTACTTC
>TRBV11-2|.|.|TRBJ1-1
CASSHREAFF
TGTGCCAGCAGCCATCGAGAAGCTTTCTTT
>TRBV7-2|.|TRBD2|TRBJ2-2
CASSFVGGRGTGELFF
TGTGCCAGCAGCTTCGTAGGAGGGAGGGGCACCGGGGAGCTGTTTTTT
>TRBV30|.|.|TRBJ2-2
CAWGRVTGELFF
TGTGCCTGGGGACGGGTTACCGGGGAGCTGTTTTTT
>TRBV19|once|.|TRBJ1-5
CASSSTASNQPQHF
TGTGCCAGTAGTTCCACAGCGAGCAATCAGCCCCAGCATTTT
>TRBV9|.|.|TRBJ2-3
CASSVGRQPTDTQYF
TGTGCCAGCAGCGTAGGTAGACAGCCCACAGATACGCAGTATTTT
>TRBV6-1|.|.|TRBJ1-4
CASSEFRAGGNEKLFF
TGTGCCAGCAGTGAATTTCGGGCAGGTGGAAATGAAAAACTGTTTTTT
>TRBV7-9|.|TRBD1|TRBJ1-1
CASSFSGTGHTEAFF
TGTGCCAGCAGCTTCTCCGGGACAGGGCACACTGAAGCTTTCTTT
>TRBV18|.|.|TRBJ1-1
CASSPGQNTEAFF
TGTGCCAGCTCACCAGGTCAGAACACTGAAGCTTTCTTT
>TRBV11-3|.|.|TRBJ1-1
CASSLDGNTEAFF
TGTGCCAGCAGCTTAGATGGGAACACTGAAGCTTTCTTT
>TRBV11-2|.|.|TRBJ2-5
CASSPRGGGMETQYF
TGTGCCAGCAGCCCCCGCGGAGGAGGGATGGAGACCCAGTACTTC
>TRBV18|.|TRBD1|TRBJ2-3
CASSPNTGGKTDTQYF
TGTGCCAGCTCTCCCAACACAGGGGGCAAGACAGATACGCAGTATTTT
>TRBV11-2|.|TRBD2|TRBJ2-1
CASSLELAGSNEQFF
TGTGCCAGCAGCTTAGAACTAGCGGGCTCCAATGAGCAGTTCTTC
>TRBV10-3|.|TRBD1|TRBJ2-7
CAISGQGASSYEQYF
TGTGCCATCAGTGGGCAGGGGGCCTCATCTTACGAGCAGTACTTC
>TRBV7-2|few|.|TRBJ1-6
CASSAGQLRNSPLHF
TGTGCCAGCAGCGCAGGACAGTTGAGGAATTCACCCCTCCACTTT
>TRBV6-5|.|TRBD2|TRBJ2-7
CASSYASGVSYEQYF
TGTGCCAGCAGTTACGCTAGCGGGGTCTCCTACGAGCAGTACTTC
>TRBV10-3|few|.|TRBJ1-3
CAIRGDAGNTIYF
TGTGCCATCAGAGGGGATGCGGGAAACACCATATATTTT
>TRBV18|.|.|TRBJ1-3
CASSPTTGAGNTIYF
TGTGCCAGCTCACCTACTACAGGCGCCGGAAACACCATATATTTT
>TRBV6-1|.|TRBD2|TRBJ2-7
CASLAVLSGEQYF
TGTGCCAGCCTAGCGGTCCTGTCAGGGGAGCAGTACTTC
>TRBV9|.|TRBD2|TRBJ2-3
CASSVASGVADTQYF
TGTGCCAGCAGCGTAGCCAGCGGGGTAGCAGATACGCAGTATTTT
>TRBV27|.|.|TRBJ2-7
CASSLTSGYEQYF
TGTGCCAGCAGTTTAACTTCAGGCTACGAGCAGTACTTC
>TRBV28|.|.|TRBJ2-5
CASSLLSFGSQETQYF
TGTGCCAGCAGTTTATTATCATTCGGGTCCCAAGAGACCCAGTACTTC
>TRBV6-5|.|.|TRBJ1-6
CASSPTVYNSPLHF
TGTGCCAGCAGCCCGACAGTCTATAATTCACCCCTCCACTTT
>TRBV11-3|.|TRBD1|TRBJ2-3
CASSQQGDTQYF
TGTGCCAGCAGTCAACAGGGGGATACGCAGTATTTT
>TRBV10-3|.|TRBD1|TRBJ2-2
CAISESKDRGTGELFF
TGTGCCATCAGTGAGTCGAAAGACAGGGGCACCGGGGAGCTGTTTTTT
>TRBV30|.|.|TRBJ1-1
CAWKGGITEAFF
TGTGCCTGGAAGGGGGGCATCACTGAAGCTTTCTTT
>TRBV29-1|.|.|TRBJ2-7
CSVGRDGSYEQYF
TGCAGCGTTGGCCGGGACGGGTCCTACGAGCAGTACTTC
>TRBV15|few|TRBD1|TRBJ2-7
CATSRDQGGGQYF
TGTGCCACCAGCAGAGATCAAGGGGGCGGGCAGTACTTC
>TRBV29-1|few|.|TRBJ2-7
CSVAKGPNEQYF
TGCAGCGTTGCAAAGGGACCGAACGAGCAGTACTTC
>TRBV7-6|.|.|TRBJ1-1
CASSLGETTEAFF
TGTGCCAGCAGCTTGGGGGAAACCACTGAAGCTTTCTTT
>TRBV19|once|.|TRBJ2-7
CASSIKGSWTYEQYF
TGTGCCAGTAGTATAAAGGGCTCCTGGACCTACGAGCAGTACTTC
>TRBV7-9|.|.|TRBJ1-4
CASSLGHVNEKLFF
TGTGCCAGCAGCTTAGGCCACGTCAATGAAAAACTGTTTTTT
>TRBV7-8|.|TRBD1|TRBJ2-7
CASSLGLDRAGHEQYF
TGTGCCAGCAGCTTAGGGCTGGACAGGGCAGGACACGAGCAGTACTTC
>TRBV6-4|few|.|TRBJ2-7
CASRGRGSLSEEQYF
TGTGCCAGCAGAGGCCGAGGTAGTCTTTCCGAAGAGCAGTACTTC
>TRBV7-2|.|.|TRBJ1-2
CASSLERQGRYTF
TGTGCCAGCAGCCTAGAACGGCAGGGACGGTACACCTTC
>TRBV27|.|TRBD2|TRBJ2-3
CASRSSGFSTDTQYF
TGTGCCAGCAGAAGTAGCGGGTTTAGCACAGATACGCAGTATTTT
>TRBV28|.|.|TRBJ2-3
CASTLTGYVSTDTQYF
TGTGCCAGCACCTTAACTGGATACGTTAGCACAGATACGCAGTATTTT
>TRBV5-8|few|TRBD1|TRBJ2-3
CASSGRTGFSTDTQYF
TGTGCCAGCAGCGGAAGGACAGGTTTTAGCACAGATACGCAGTATTTT
>TRBV7-3|.|TRBD1|TRBJ2-7
CASSSRPGQESYEQYF
TGTGCCAGCAGCTCCCGTCCGGGACAGGAGTCCTACGAGCAGTACTTC
>TRBV6-6|.|.|TRBJ1-3
CASSYPPGRSGNTIYF
TGTGCCAGCAGTTACCCTCCAGGTCGGTCTGGAAACACCATATATTTT
>TRBV7-7|.|TRBD1|TRBJ2-3
CASSQDRGSTDTQYF
TGTGCTAGCAGCCAAGACAGGGGAAGCACAGATACGCAGTATTTT
>TRBV2|.|.|TRBJ2-2
CASSGSRNTGELFF
TGTGCCAGCAGTGGGAGTAGAAACACCGGGGAGCTGTTTTTT
>TRBV28|.|.|TRBJ1-1
CASSSNDGAPTEAFF
TGTGCCAGCAGTAGTAATGACGGTGCCCCCACTGAAGCTTTCTTT
>TRBV19|.|.|TRBJ2-1
CATGRQAQYNEQFF
TGTGCCACTGGCCGGCAGGCTCAGTACAATGAGCAGTTCTTC
>TRBV11-2|.|.|TRBJ1-6
CASSPKNQGYNSPLHF
TGTGCCAGCAGCCCGAAGAATCAGGGGTATAATTCACCCCTCCACTTT
>TRBV27|.|.|TRBJ2-3
CASTFASMAGTDTQYF
TGTGCCAGCACCTTCGCCTCCATGGCGGGCACAGATACGCAGTATTTT
>TRBV7-2|.|TRBD2|TRBJ2-7
CASSEGLVPYEQYF
TGTGCCAGCAGCGAGGGACTAGTCCCCTACGAGCAGTACTTC
>TRBV7-2|few|.|TRBJ2-7
CASSQGGAYGYEQYF
TGTGCCAGCAGCCAGGGGGGGGCCTACGGATACGAGCAGTACTTC
>TRBV6-5|.|TRBD2|TRBJ2-7
CASSLTGGKLYEQYF
TGTGCCAGCAGCCTAACGGGGGGGAAACTCTACGAGCAGTACTTC
>TRBV7-8|.|TRBD1|TRBJ1-3
CASSSDRVGNTIYF
TGTGCCAGCAGCTCAGACAGGGTTGGAAACACCATATATTTT
>TRBV18|.|TRBD1|TRBJ2-7
CASLPDRGTSYEQYF
TGTGCCAGCCTTCCGGACAGGGGGACATCCTACGAGCAGTACTTC
>TRBV11-2|.|TRBD1|TRBJ2-2
CASSLDRGPGGELFF
TGTGCCAGCAGCCTCGACAGGGGGCCCGGCGGGGAGCTGTTTTTT
>TRBV6-5|few|.|TRBJ1-2
CASSAGRFYTF
TGTGCCAGCAGTGCCGGGAGGTTCTACACCTTC
>TRBV2|.|.|TRBJ2-1
CASSEAWGRDEQFF
TGTGCCAGCAGTGAAGCTTGGGGCCGGGATGAGCAGTTCTTC
>TRBV5-6|.|TRBD1|TRBJ1-2
CASSLSYRTGGGGYTF
TGTGCCAGCAGCTTGAGCTATCGGACAGGGGGCGGTGGCTACACCTTC
>TRBV9|.|TRBD1|TRBJ2-2
CASSDDRGYTGELFF
TGTGCCAGCAGCGACGACAGGGGTTACACCGGGGAGCTGTTTTTT
>TRBV15|.|.|TRBJ1-2
CATSRGPYGYTF
TGTGCCACCAGCAGAGGCCCTTATGGCTACACCTTC
>TRBV28|.|.|TRBJ2-3
CASSPPRGISTDTQYF
TGTGCCAGCAGTCCCCCTCGGGGGATAAGCACAGATACGCAGTATTTT
>TRBV9|.|.|TRBJ2-2
CASSVELGKTTGELFF
TGTGCCAGCAGCGTGGAGCTGGGTAAGACCACCGGGGAGCTGTTTTTT